This note documents a single TCR beta chain sequence. The antigen remains unidentified. V dropped 7 bases and J dropped 2; count of bases not matched to a gene: 2. This CDR3 is built from 13 residues. Looked up from germline, CDR1 is ENHRY and CDR2 is SYGVKD. This specimen belongs to a study of T cells in tumors after PD-1 blockade. Whole-study context: Either cemiplimab 350 mg every 2 weeks or pembrolizumab 200 mg every 3 weeks was given. Some patients also took daily vismodegib 150 mg during anti-PD-1 treatment.

Study conclusions and caveats: In squamous cell carcinoma, about 50% of expanded exhausted clones were novel. Clonal replacement, not reinvigoration, is suggested for expanded exhausted CD8+ clones after therapy.

Clones were sequenced by immunoSEQ multiplex PCR, and TCRdb holds only the in-frame ones, with some missing. Here the sample spans around 13,000 clones, around 63% being singletons. The sequenced sample was tumor tissue, obtained before anti-PD-1 treatment. The chain combines TRBV10-3 with TRBJ2-5, with 9 bases aligning to TRBD2. This receptor was obtained from a human donor with cutaneous squamous cell carcinoma. In DNA form, the CDR3 reads TGTGCCATCACTAGCGGGGTACAAGAGACCCAGTACTTC. The encoded protein is CAITSGVQETQYF.